This T cell receptor (beta chain) was recorded in a study of cytomegalovirus exposure and HLA in healthy donors. Study context: Of a few hundred genotyped donors, about 81% clustered with self-reported Caucasian donors. Study-wide results and limits: Fewer N-insertions than the approximately 610-donor mean were reportedly shown by an Asian-associated ancestry cluster in a later analysis. The authors later linked a missense DCLRE1C variant to TCR beta V- and J-gene trimming.

Worth noting for this clone: No antigen is known for it.

Germline-derived CDR1 and CDR2 are SGDLS and YYNGEE. V was clipped by 3 bases and J by 9 bases, with 13 bases between them. The CDR3 extends over 13 amino acids. The PCR used 60 Vbeta and 13 Jbeta primers. This table comes from immunoSEQ multiplex PCR, and its TCRdb copy is limited to in-frame clones, with some not included. The data hold about 140,000 clones, with around 80% observed a single time. V and J are TRBV9 and TRBJ2-1; D is uncertain. Sequencing was carried out using PBMCs. The receptor was derived from a man aged 18 to 30 in good health and CMV-seropositive. The CDR3 nucleotides read TGTGCCAGCAGCGCCCTCCCAGAGGCTGAGCAGTTCTTC. Its protein is CASSALPEAEQFF.